This entry lists 9 T cell receptor beta chains sequenced from one sample in a study of OX40 agonist ivuxolimab in advanced cancers. Assay used: immunoSEQ multiplex PCR; TCRdb lists only in-frame clones, some missing. The sample includes about 69,000 clones, roughly 87% seen only once; the top ten take roughly 2.5%. The sample consisted of CD4+ or CD8+ T cells sorted from blood, taken in a trial of the OX40 agonist ivuxolimab. The receptors were sampled from an adult with an advanced solid tumor such as melanoma, head and neck, liver or kidney cancer.

The rearrangement joins TRBV28 to TRBJ2-1, with TRBD1 identical over 8 bases. From germline, CDR1 is MDHEN and CDR2 SYDVKM. V dropped 2 bases and J dropped 4; count of bases not matched to a gene: 4. The CDR3 is 15 amino acids. CDR3 residues: CASSLGDRPYNEQFF. Here the CDR3 DNA reads TGTGCCAGCAGTTTAGGGGACAGGCCTTACAATGAGCAGTTCTTC.

The chain employs TRBV5-6 and TRBJ1-2, with D perhaps TRBD1 (6 bases). Trimming cost V 4 bases and J 7 bases, with 17 bases left between them. CDR1 is SGHDT and CDR2 is YYEEEE in the germline V gene. The CDR3 has 14 amino acids. The CDR3 bases are TGTGCCAGCAGCCCCCGCCCAGGGGCGGGTGGCTACACCTTC. Translated, it gives CASSPRPGAGGYTF.

This clone turned up a few times. J is TRBJ1-1 and V is TRBV5-4, with D possibly TRBD1 on 6 matching bases. Trimming cost V 4 bases and J 1 base, with 14 bases left between them. The CDR3 covers 15 residues. The V gene's germline CDR1 is SGHNT and CDR2 YYREEE (reference sequence). The CDR3 reads CASSRPGQSNTEAFF. The CDR3 region has the DNA TGTGCCAGCAGCCGGCCGGGACAATCGAACACTGAAGCTTTCTTT.

This clone was picked up a small number of times. The V and J genes are TRBV2 and TRBJ1-5; tentatively, D is TRBD1 (5 bases). This CDR3 has 15 residues. CDR1 and CDR2 from the germline V gene are SNHLY and FYNNEI. Trimming shortened V by 5 bases and J by 0 bases, and 11 bases separated the two germline ends. This chain's CDR3 is CASSSGLNSNQPQHF. As DNA, the CDR3 is TGTGCCAGCAGTTCGGGACTGAATAGCAATCAGCCCCAGCATTTT.

V and J are TRBV5-1 and TRBJ2-5; the match to TRBD1 covers 9 bases. This CDR3 is 14 amino acids long. From germline, CDR1 is SGHRS and CDR2 YFSETQ. Trimming cost V 2 bases and J 5 bases; bases outside gene matches: 4. The chain's CDR3 is CASSLGTGLETQYF. For the CDR3, the DNA is TGCGCCAGCAGCTTAGGGACAGGGCTGGAGACCCAGTACTTC. The entire variable domain, with the rest obtained from reference TRBV5-1 and TRBJ2-5, is as follows: KAGVTQTPRYLIKTRGQQVTLSCSPISGHRSVSWYQQTPGQGLQFLFEYFSETQRNKGNFPGRFSGRQFSNSRSEMNVSTLELGDSALYLCASSLGTGLETQYFGPGTRLLVL.

Here the CDR3 reads CASSLNTGSYNEQFF. CDR3 in DNA: TGTGCCAGCAGCTTAAACACCGGGAGTTACAATGAGCAGTTCTTC. The genes are TRBV11-2 and TRBJ2-1; D perhaps matches TRBD2 (6 bases). The V gene lost 2 bases and the J gene lost 4 bases, with 12 bases spanning the gap. CDR1 and CDR2 from the germline V gene are SGHAT and FQNNGV. This CDR3 contains 15 residues.

The rearrangement links TRBV7-2 to TRBJ1-1; no clear D. Per germline, CDR1 SGHTA and CDR2 FQGNSA. The V end was cut by 5 bases, the J end by 4 bases, with 14 bases between. This CDR3 spans 14 amino acids. CDR3: CASSRDQGFTEAFF. The CDR3 bases are TGTGCCAGCAGCCGTGACCAAGGGTTCACTGAAGCTTTCTTT.

In the case of this clone: Compared with germline, one end of the junction differs, possibly owing to a read error. This sequence joins TRBV7-9 and TRBJ2-2, with D perhaps TRBD2 (5 bases). There are 12 residues in the CDR3. The germline CDR1 and CDR2 sequences are SEHNR and FQNEAQ (reference sequence). The CDR3 loop is CASSFGYRGAVF. The CDR3 DNA reads TGTGCCAGCAGCTTCGGGTACCGGGGAGCTGTTTTT.

This clone appeared once. This chain connects TRBV10-3 to TRBJ1-4; D remains ambiguous. Trimming stripped 3 bases from V and 1 base from J, with 15 bases between. The CDR3 is 17 amino acids. Germline lookup yields CDR1 ENHRY and CDR2 SYGVKD. The CDR3: CAISEKGRSQTNEKLFF. CDR3 sequence (DNA): TGTGCCATCAGTGAAAAGGGTCGCTCCCAAACTAATGAAAAACTGTTTTTT.